The clone carrying this TCR beta chain was detected a few times. Its target is unknown. Trimming pared 5 bases from V and 2 bases from J, leaving 21 bases between. This CDR3 has 17 residues. The germline V gene has CDR1 LNHNV and CDR2 YYDKDF (reference sequence). The record originates from a study of T cell responses to AZD1222 COVID-19 vaccine. Study results and caveats: Donors were largely white British and mainly female; clonal diversity was possibly underestimated. CD4 TCRs linked to vaccination spanned spike, dominating at 160-218 and 743-854. After two AZD1222 doses, spike-specific TCR breadth and depth rose versus day 0. After the peak T cell response, and only then, were repertoires sampled.

Produced via immunoSEQ multiplex PCR; TCRdb's table is partial and in-frame only. The sample contains about 84,000 clones, roughly 88% of which appear only once. The clonotype originates from an adult who received the AZD1222 COVID-19 vaccine. Sequences were derived from peripheral blood, sampled 28 days after the second AZD1222 dose. The V gene is TRBV15, the J gene TRBJ2-5; a weak D match, TRBD2 (7 bases). The CDR3 loop is CATSPGGASETQETQYF. In nucleotides, the CDR3 is TGTGCCACCAGCCCGGGGGGCGCCAGCGAAACACAAGAGACCCAGTACTTC.